A single T cell receptor beta chain is shown here with its context. Antigen specificity is unknown. Each TCR beta cDNA library carried unique molecular identifiers. Each CDR3 protein gets one entry after TCRdb re-called the PCR reads with MiXCR. The sample carries some 370,000 distinct CDR3 sequences, about a third recorded once. V was shortened by 7 bases and J by 11 bases, with 23 bases between the two germline ends. The V gene's germline CDR1 is MNHEY and CDR2 SVGEGT. The CDR3 contains 14 residues. This sample is drawn from a study of post-analysis software for immune sequencing data. Notes on the study in general: By F measure, strong co-clustering occurred among samples prepared in the same batch. Compared with controls, patients had more of 4 to 6 TRBV segments, including TRBV5-6, TRBV5-1 and TRBV20-1.

The receptor's source is a girl between 10 and 17 years old with multiple sclerosis. The sequenced sample was blood. The V and J genes are TRBV6-2 or TRBV6-3 and TRBJ1-1; D remains unclear. The CDR3 spells CASTGNTIRQEAFF. The CDR3 DNA reads as TGTGCCAGCACGGGGAATACCATCAGGCAAGAGGCTTTCTTT.